This TCR beta chain was found in a study of cytotoxic CD8 clonotypes in ibrutinib-treated CLL (dated by TCRdb to the early 2020s). Context from the whole study: The cohort included approximately 15 treatment-naive and approximately twelve relapsed/refractory patients; roughly 17 were IGHV unmutated. Partial responses were observed in approximately 24 patients and complete responses in 2; after a median follow-up of 68 months, remission was maintained in roughly 15 patients and progression was observed in some 12. Response samples were obtained after a median of 12 months of treatment, with a range of roughly 6 to 40 months. Samples averaged approximately 260,000 productive templates and approximately 100,000 productive rearrangements. Of the approximately 86 people in the trial, around 26 had longitudinal samples available. Cryopreserved peripheral blood mononuclear cells were obtained prior to treatment, at the time of response, and at either disease progression or sustained remission. All remission and progressive disease samples were collected while patients were still receiving ibrutinib. Broader findings and caveats from the paper: Baseline clonality exceeded that of age-matched healthy donors and correlated strongly with circulating CD8+ T-cell counts. Sustained-remission and progressing patients did not have matched sampling times, and lymph node repertoires were not examined. Clonality increased at ibrutinib response, stayed stable in sustained remission, and fell back toward baseline at progression. Public clonotypes were rare and either shrank or stayed stable during treatment, and the rise in clonality at ibrutinib response reflected expansion of private clonotypes.

For this clone: Its antigen specificity is not known. No much larger clone is present one base from it, and per-base qualities are unavailable.

The sample's time point label, in plain terms: eleven to twelve months on ibrutinib. For TCR beta library preparation, approximately 2.2 micrograms of genomic DNA were isolated from cryopreserved PBMCs. High-throughput TCR beta sequencing was performed on longitudinal blood samples from CLL patients receiving ibrutinib monotherapy. The patients took part in an open-label, single-center phase 2 trial of ibrutinib monotherapy. The CDR3 sequence holds 18 residues, the cysteine and phenylalanine included. The read is trimmed to its CDR3 DNA, 54 bases read in frame from base 1. On a MiSeq, deep resolution sequencing aimed for a depth between 1 in 1 million and 1 in 200,000 T cells, with each clonotype covered approximately 9.8x on average. The immunoSEQ hsTCRB Kit was used to generate the TCR beta libraries. The original methods were these. The data were analyzed with ImmunoSEQ Analyzer and ImmunoSEQ Data Assistant, and V, D and J gene assignments followed IMGT definitions. Clonality, which ranges from 0 to 1, was calculated by subtracting the normalized Shannon entropy of productive rearrangement frequencies from one. Only overrepresented clonotypes making up at least 0.05% of each patient's repertoire were included in the public clonotype analysis. Some 13 age-matched healthy donor repertoires from immuneACCESS were used as controls for clonality. The table comes from immuneACCESS by way of TCRdb, which keeps in-frame sequences with V and J called. Part of the clones is missing from these tables; in studies checked, under half for an unresolved V gene and the rest for unknown reasons. The V and J calls and clone size are taken from that table; D and trimming were inferred from the DNA. A total of around 150,000 clones appear in this sample, 81% of them only once. The top ten constitute roughly 2% of the sample.

The sequence joins TRBV21-1 to TRBJ2-3. TRBV21-1 is assigned pseudogene status. The material sequenced was PBMCs, taken after 12 months of ibrutinib treatment. The sequence was collected from a human donor with chronic lymphocytic leukemia. The nucleotide sequence reads as follows: TGTGCCAGCAGCAAAGGTGGTATAGGCCCGTTAGGCACAGATACGCAGTATTTT. This yields the protein CASSKGGIGPLGTDTQYF.